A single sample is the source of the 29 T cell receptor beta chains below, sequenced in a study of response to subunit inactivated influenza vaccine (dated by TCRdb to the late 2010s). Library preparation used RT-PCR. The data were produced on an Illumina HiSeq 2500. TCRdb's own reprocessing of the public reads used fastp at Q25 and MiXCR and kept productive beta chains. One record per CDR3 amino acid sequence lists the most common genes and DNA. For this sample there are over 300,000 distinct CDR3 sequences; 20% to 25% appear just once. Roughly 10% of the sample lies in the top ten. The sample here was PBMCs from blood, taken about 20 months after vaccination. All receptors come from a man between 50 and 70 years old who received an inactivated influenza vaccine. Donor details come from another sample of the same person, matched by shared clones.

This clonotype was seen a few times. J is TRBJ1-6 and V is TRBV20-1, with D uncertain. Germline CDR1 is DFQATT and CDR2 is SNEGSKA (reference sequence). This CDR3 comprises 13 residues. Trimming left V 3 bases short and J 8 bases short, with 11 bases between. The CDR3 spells CSARPRNDSPLHF. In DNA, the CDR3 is TGCAGTGCTAGGCCGCGGAATGATTCACCCCTCCACTTT.

The CDR3 DNA reads as TGTGCCAGTAGTAGCACTAGCGGGGGGGCCGTGGGTCAGTTCTTC. This sequence encodes CASSSTSGGAVGQFF. The genes are TRBV19 and TRBJ2-1; 13 bases line up with TRBD2. V dropped 4 bases and J dropped 13; count of bases not matched to a gene: 10. There are 15 residues in the CDR3. Germline CDR1 and CDR2: LNHDA and SQIVND (reference sequence).

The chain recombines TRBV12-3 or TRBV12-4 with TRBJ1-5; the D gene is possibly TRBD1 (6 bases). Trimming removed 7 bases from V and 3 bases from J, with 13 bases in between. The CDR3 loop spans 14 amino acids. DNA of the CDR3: TGTGCCAGCACCTTGACAGGTCTCAATCAGCCCCAGCATTTT. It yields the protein CASTLTGLNQPQHF.

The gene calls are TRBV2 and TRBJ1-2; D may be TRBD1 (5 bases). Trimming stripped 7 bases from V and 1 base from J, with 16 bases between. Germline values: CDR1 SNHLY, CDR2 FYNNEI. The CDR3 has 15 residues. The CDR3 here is CASTRRRGSNYGYTF. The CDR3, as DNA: TGTGCCAGCACCCGGAGGCGGGGGAGTAACTATGGCTACACCTTC.

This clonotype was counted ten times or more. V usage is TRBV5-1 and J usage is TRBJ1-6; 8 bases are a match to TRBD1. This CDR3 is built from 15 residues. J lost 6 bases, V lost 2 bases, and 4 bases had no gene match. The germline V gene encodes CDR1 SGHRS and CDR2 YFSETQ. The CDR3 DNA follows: TGCGCCAGCAGCTTCGGACAGGGAGTTAATTCACCCCTCCACTTT. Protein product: CASSFGQGVNSPLHF.

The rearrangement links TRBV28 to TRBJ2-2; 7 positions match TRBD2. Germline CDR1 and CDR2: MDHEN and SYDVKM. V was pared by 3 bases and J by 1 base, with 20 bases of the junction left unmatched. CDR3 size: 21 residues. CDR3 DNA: TGTGCCAGCAGTTTGTTCCGCTACCGGACAAAACTAGCGCAGAACACCGGGGAGCTGTTTTTT. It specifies CASSLFRYRTKLAQNTGELFF.

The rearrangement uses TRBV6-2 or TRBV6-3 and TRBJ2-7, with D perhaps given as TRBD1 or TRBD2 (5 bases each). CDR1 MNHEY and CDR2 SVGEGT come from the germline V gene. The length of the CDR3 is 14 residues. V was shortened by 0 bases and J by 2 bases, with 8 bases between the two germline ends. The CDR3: CASSYSRGPYEQYF. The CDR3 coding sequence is TGTGCCAGCAGTTACTCGAGGGGTCCCTACGAGCAGTACTTC.

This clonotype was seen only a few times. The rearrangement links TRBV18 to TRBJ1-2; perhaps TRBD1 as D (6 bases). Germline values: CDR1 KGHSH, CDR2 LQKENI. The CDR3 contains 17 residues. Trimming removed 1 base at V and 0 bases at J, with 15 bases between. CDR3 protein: CASSPRIDRRANYGYTF. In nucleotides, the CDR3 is TGTGCCAGCTCACCACGAATAGACAGGAGAGCTAACTATGGCTACACCTTC.

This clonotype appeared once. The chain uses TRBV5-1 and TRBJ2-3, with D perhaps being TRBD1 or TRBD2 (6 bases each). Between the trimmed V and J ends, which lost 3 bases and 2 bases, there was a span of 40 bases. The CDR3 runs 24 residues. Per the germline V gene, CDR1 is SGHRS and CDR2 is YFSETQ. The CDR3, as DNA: TGCGCCAGCAGCTCACCGGGACCACCACCGAAGGGGGGTCACACCGATATATCCACAGATACGCAGTATTTT. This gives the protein CASSSPGPPPKGGHTDISTDTQYF.

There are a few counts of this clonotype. CDR3: CASSLDRGGMSTDTQYF. CDR3 nucleotides: TGTGCCAGCAGCTTAGATCGTGGGGGCATGTCCACAGATACGCAGTATTTT. This chain links TRBV11-2 with TRBJ2-3, with D maybe TRBD1 (6 bases). V was trimmed by 0 bases and J by 2 bases, leaving 15 bases between them. The CDR3 is made up of 17 amino acids. The germline CDR1 and CDR2 sequences are SGHAT and FQNNGV. The full variable domain, in which reference TRBV11-2 and TRBJ2-3 provide the parts outside the CDR3, is EAGVAQSPRYKIIEKRQSVAFWCNPISGHATLYWYQQILGQGPKLLIQFQNNGVVDDSQLPKDRFSAERLKGVDSTLKIQPAKLEDSAVYLCASSLDRGGMSTDTQYFGPGTRLTVL.

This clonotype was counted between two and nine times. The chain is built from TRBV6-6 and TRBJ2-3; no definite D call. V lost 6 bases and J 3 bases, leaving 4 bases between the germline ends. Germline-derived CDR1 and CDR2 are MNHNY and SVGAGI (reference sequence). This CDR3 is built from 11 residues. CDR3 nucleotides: TGTGCCAGCAGACAAACAGATACGCAGTATTTT. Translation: CASRQTDTQYF.

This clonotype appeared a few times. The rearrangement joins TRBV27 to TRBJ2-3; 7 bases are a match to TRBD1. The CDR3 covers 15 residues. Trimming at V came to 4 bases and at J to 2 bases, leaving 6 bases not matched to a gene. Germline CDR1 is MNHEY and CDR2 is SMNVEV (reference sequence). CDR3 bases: TGTGCCAGCAGTTCAACAGGGGCCCCCACAGATACGCAGTATTTT. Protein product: CASSSTGAPTDTQYF.

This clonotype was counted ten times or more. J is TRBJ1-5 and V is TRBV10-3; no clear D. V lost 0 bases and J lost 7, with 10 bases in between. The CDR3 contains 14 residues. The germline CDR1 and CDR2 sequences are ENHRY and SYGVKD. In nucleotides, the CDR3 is TGTGCCATCAGTGAGTCTGGGGTGGCCCAGCCCCAGCATTTT. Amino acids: CAISESGVAQPQHF.

CDR3 sequence (DNA): TGTGCCATCAGTGATACTAACCAACCCACAGATACGCAGTATTTT. Amino acids: CAISDTNQPTDTQYF. This chain links TRBV10-3 with TRBJ2-3; the D is unclear. Trimming stripped 3 bases from V and 2 bases from J, with 12 bases between. Per the germline V gene, CDR1 is ENHRY and CDR2 is SYGVKD. The CDR3 loop spans 15 amino acids.

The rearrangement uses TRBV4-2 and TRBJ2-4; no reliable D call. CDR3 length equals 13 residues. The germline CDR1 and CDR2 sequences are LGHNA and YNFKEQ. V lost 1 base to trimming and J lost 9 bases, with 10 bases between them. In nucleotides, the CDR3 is TGTGCCAGCAGCCAAGTTGGAGCTTCCATTCAGTACTTC. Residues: CASSQVGASIQYF.

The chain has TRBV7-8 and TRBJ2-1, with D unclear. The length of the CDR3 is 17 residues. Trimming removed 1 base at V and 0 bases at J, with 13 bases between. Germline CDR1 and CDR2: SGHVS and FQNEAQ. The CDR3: CASSLGVVGSSYNEQFF. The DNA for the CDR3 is TGTGCCAGCAGCTTAGGTGTGGTCGGAAGCTCCTACAATGAGCAGTTCTTC.

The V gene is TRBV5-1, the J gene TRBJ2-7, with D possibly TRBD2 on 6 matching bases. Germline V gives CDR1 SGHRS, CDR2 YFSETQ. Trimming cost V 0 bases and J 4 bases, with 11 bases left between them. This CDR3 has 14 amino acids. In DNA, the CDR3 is TGCGCCAGCAGCTTGGCCTGGGGGGAGTACGAGCAGTACTTC. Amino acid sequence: CASSLAWGEYEQYF.

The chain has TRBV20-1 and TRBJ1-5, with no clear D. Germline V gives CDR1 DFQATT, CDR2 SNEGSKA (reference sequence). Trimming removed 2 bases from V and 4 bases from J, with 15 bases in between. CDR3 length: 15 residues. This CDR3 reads CSARLGSPFNQPQHF. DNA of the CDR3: TGCAGTGCTAGACTGGGATCGCCCTTTAATCAGCCCCAGCATTTT.

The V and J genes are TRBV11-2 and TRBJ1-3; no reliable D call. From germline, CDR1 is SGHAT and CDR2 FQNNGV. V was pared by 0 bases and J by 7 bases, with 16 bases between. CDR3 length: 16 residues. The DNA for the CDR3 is TGTGCCAGCAGCTTAGATTTAGGTCTCGCGTGGAACACCATATATTTT. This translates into CASSLDLGLAWNTIYF.

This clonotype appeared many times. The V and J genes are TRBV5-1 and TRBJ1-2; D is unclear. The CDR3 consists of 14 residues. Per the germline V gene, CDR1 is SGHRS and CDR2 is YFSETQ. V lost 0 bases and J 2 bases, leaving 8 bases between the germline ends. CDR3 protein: CASSLGQLNYGYTF. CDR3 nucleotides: TGCGCCAGCAGCTTGGGACAACTAAACTATGGCTACACCTTC.

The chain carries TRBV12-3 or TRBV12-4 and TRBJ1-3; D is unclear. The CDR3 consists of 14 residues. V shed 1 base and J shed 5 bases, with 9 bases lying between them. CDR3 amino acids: CASSLGAARNTIYF. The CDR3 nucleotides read TGTGCCAGCAGTTTAGGGGCAGCGAGAAACACCATATATTTT.

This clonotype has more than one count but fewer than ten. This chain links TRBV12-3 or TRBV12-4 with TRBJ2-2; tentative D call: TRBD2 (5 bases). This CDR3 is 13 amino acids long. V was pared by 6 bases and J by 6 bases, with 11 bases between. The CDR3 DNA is TGTGCCAGCAGCCGATTGGAGGCCGGGGAGCTGTTTTTT. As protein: CASSRLEAGELFF.

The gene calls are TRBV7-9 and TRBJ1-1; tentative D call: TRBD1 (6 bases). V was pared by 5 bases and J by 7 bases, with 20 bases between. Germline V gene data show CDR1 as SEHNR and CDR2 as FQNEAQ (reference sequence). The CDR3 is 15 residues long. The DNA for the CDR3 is TGTGCCAGCAGCCAGAGATCGACAGGTTTTAATGAAGCTTTCTTT. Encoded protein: CASSQRSTGFNEAFF.

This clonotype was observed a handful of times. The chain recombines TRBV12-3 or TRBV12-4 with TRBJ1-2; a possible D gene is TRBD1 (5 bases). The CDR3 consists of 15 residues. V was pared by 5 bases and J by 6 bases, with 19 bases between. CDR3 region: CASSPTRRGDDGYTF. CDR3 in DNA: TGTGCCAGCAGTCCCACCCGTCGTGGGGACGATGGCTACACCTTC.

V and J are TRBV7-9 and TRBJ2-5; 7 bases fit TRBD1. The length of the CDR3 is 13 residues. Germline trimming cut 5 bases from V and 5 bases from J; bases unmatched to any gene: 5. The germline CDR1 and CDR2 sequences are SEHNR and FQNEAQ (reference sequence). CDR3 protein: CASSRDRVETQYF. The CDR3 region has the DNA TGTGCCAGCAGCCGAGACAGGGTTGAGACCCAGTACTTC. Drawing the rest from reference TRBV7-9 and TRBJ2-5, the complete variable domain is DTGVSQNPRHKITKRGQNVTFRCDPISEHNRLYWYRQTLGQGPEFLTYFQNEAQLEKSRLLSDRFSAERPKGSFSTLEIQRTEQGDSAMYLCASSRDRVETQYFGPGTRLLVL.

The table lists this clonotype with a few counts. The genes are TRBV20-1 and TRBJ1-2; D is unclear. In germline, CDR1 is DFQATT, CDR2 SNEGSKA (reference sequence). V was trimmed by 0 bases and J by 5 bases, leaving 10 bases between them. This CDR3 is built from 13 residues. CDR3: CSARDQSDYGYTF. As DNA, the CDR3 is TGCAGTGCTAGAGATCAATCCGATTATGGCTACACCTTC.

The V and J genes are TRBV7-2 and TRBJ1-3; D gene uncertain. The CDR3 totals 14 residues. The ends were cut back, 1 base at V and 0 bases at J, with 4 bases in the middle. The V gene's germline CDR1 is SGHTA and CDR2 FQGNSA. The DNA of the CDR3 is TGTGCCAGCAGCTTAGTTACCTCTGGAAACACCATATATTTT. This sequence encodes CASSLVTSGNTIYF.

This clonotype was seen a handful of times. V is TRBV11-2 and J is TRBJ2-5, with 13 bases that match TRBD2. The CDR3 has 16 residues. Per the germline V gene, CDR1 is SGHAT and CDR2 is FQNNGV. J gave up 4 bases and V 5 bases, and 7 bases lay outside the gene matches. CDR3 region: CASSRRLAGGRETQYF. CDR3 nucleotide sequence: TGTGCCAGCAGCCGCAGACTAGCGGGGGGTAGAGAGACCCAGTACTTC.

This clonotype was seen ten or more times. The CDR3 here is CSGLGPFKETQYF. DNA for the CDR3: TGCAGCGGCCTGGGGCCTTTCAAGGAGACCCAGTACTTC. The genes are TRBV20-1 and TRBJ2-5, with D maybe TRBD1 (5 bases). This CDR3 has 13 residues. Germline assignment: CDR1 DFQATT and CDR2 SNEGSKA (reference sequence).